These 32 T cell receptor beta chains originate from one sample sequenced in a study of early T cells in non-severe SARS-CoV-2 infection. TCRdb reprocessed the 5' RACE reads via MiXCR and lists one record per CDR3 protein. The table has 25,000 to 30,000 distinct CDR3 sequences, less than 4.5% seen once; the top ten hold about 10%. The sample taken for sequencing was whole blood. Receptors were obtained from an adult who was a healthcare worker with PCR-confirmed SARS-CoV-2 infection or an uninfected control (not recorded which).

This clonotype was counted at least ten times. The rearrangement links TRBV20-1 to TRBJ2-7, with 11 bases matching TRBD2. CDR3 length equals 16 residues. Germline assignment: CDR1 DFQATT and CDR2 SNEGSKA (reference sequence). Trimming removed 5 bases from V and 5 bases from J; junction bases left unmatched: 14. The CDR3 nucleotides are TGCAGTGCTCTCACCATAGCGGGAGGGCCTCAGAACGAGCAGTACTTC. Protein product: CSALTIAGGPQNEQYF.

A few counts support this clonotype. The chain recombines TRBV18 with TRBJ2-3, with D possibly matching TRBD2 (5 bases). Germline V CDR1 and CDR2: KGHSH, LQKENI. Deletions cut 4 bases from V and 0 bases from J, with 11 bases between. The CDR3 totals 15 residues. CDR3 protein: CASSRELPSTDTQYF. CDR3 in DNA: TGTGCCAGCTCACGGGAGCTTCCTAGCACAGATACGCAGTATTTT.

In its sample, this clonotype was seen many times. The chain joins TRBV28 to TRBJ2-7; 9 nucleotides line up with TRBD1. The CDR3 loop spans 15 amino acids. The J segment lost 9 bases and the V segment lost 5 bases, leaving 14 bases of the junction unmatched. CDR1 and CDR2 from the germline V gene are MDHEN and SYDVKM. The CDR3 is CASSPPRDRALGQYF. For the CDR3, the DNA is TGTGCCAGCAGTCCACCCCGGGACAGGGCTCTTGGGCAGTACTTC.

V and J are TRBV11-2 and TRBJ1-3, with D unclear. CDR1 and CDR2 (germline): SGHAT, FQNNGV. The CDR3 is 15 residues long. V dropped 0 bases and J dropped 1 base, with 7 bases sitting between them. The CDR3 DNA reads TGTGCCAGCAGCTTAGATTTCGGATCTGGAAACACCATATATTTT. It yields the protein CASSLDFGSGNTIYF.

This clonotype has at least ten counts. The CDR3 DNA sequence: TGCGCCAGCAGCCGGGACGGCAACAATGAGCAGTTCTTC. Its translation is CASSRDGNNEQFF. The genes are TRBV5-1 and TRBJ2-1; either TRBD1 or TRBD2 may supply D (5 bases each). The CDR3 extends over 13 amino acids. CDR1 and CDR2 from the germline V gene are SGHRS and YFSETQ. With 4 bases removed from V and 5 bases from J, the gap between germline ends came to 10 bases.

The sample holds many counts of this clonotype. The CDR3 DNA is TGTGCCAGCAGTCGGGGAGGGGTCTACGAGCAGTACTTC. It yields the protein CASSRGGVYEQYF. The rearrangement joins TRBV6-2 or TRBV6-3 to TRBJ2-7; 7 bases agree with TRBD2. Germline values: CDR1 MNHEY, CDR2 SVGEGT. V lost 5 bases and J lost 3; bases outside the gene matches: 4. This CDR3 comprises 13 residues.

This clonotype was observed many times. This chain connects TRBV20-1 to TRBJ2-1, with 9 positions matching TRBD2. V trimming: 3 bases; J trimming: 8 bases; junction bases outside the gene matches: 11. Germline V CDR1 and CDR2: DFQATT, SNEGSKA (reference sequence). This CDR3 is built from 15 residues. The CDR3 DNA sequence: TGCAGTGCTAGGGAGGTGGGGACTAGCAGGGATGAGCAGTTCTTC. Encoded protein: CSAREVGTSRDEQFF.

This sequence joins TRBV29-1 and TRBJ2-5; 7 bases map to TRBD1. The germline V gene has CDR1 SQVTM and CDR2 ANQGSEA. This CDR3 is 15 amino acids long. Trimming cost V 7 bases and J 5 bases; bases outside gene matches: 16. In nucleotides, the CDR3 is TGCAGCGCCGCCCCAGGGACAGTAAGAGTGGAGACCCAGTACTTC. It codes for CSAAPGTVRVETQYF.

This clonotype was recorded many times. The gene calls are TRBV3-1 and TRBJ2-2; the match to TRBD2 covers 13 bases. Per the germline V gene, CDR1 is LGHDT and CDR2 is YNNKEL (reference sequence). With 4 bases clipped from V and 0 bases from J, the junction kept 11 bases outside the gene matches. The CDR3 covers 20 residues. CDR3 loop: CASSPILAGGPPTNTGELFF. The CDR3 DNA is TGTGCCAGCAGCCCAATACTAGCGGGAGGGCCCCCGACGAACACCGGGGAGCTGTTTTTT.

V is TRBV18 and J is TRBJ2-7; D not resolved. With 5 bases removed from V and 3 bases from J, the gap between germline ends came to 8 bases. CDR3 length: 12 amino acids. In germline, CDR1 is KGHSH, CDR2 LQKENI. CDR3 region: CASSEDGYEQYF. The CDR3 nucleotides read TGTGCCAGCTCAGAAGACGGCTACGAGCAGTACTTC.

This clonotype was counted at least ten times. The chain is built from TRBV19 and TRBJ2-3; TRBD2 is a possible D gene (7 bases). The CDR3 totals 15 residues. V dropped 3 bases and J dropped 6 bases, with 16 bases sitting between them. Germline-derived CDR1 and CDR2 are LNHDA and SQIVND (reference sequence). DNA for the CDR3: TGTGCCAGTAGTATGCCCAGGGGAGGGATCGATACGCAGTATTTT. This sequence encodes CASSMPRGGIDTQYF.

There are many counts of this clonotype. J is TRBJ2-5 and V is TRBV15; D possibly corresponds to TRBD2 (6 bases). Germline CDR1 and CDR2: LNHNV and YYDKDF (reference sequence). The CDR3 is 13 amino acids. The V and J ends lost 0 bases and 5 bases respectively, with 7 bases between them. The CDR3 nucleotides read TGTGCCACCAGCAGAGACCGGGGGGAGACCCAGTACTTC. Translated: CATSRDRGETQYF.

This clonotype was found many times. V and J are TRBV19 and TRBJ2-7; no firm D call. In germline, CDR1 is LNHDA, CDR2 SQIVND (reference sequence). V was cut by 9 bases and J by 2 bases, with 23 bases left in between. The CDR3 is 16 residues long. The CDR3 loop reads CASSKALPTATYEQYV. CDR3 nucleotide sequence: TGTGCCAGCTCTAAGGCCCTCCCGACTGCTACCTACGAGCAGTACGTC.

In its sample, this clonotype was seen many times. The J gene is TRBJ2-1, the V gene TRBV12-3 or TRBV12-4; 8 positions agree with TRBD2. The CDR3 runs 15 residues. V lost 8 bases, J lost 3 bases, and 9 bases stayed unmatched. Here the CDR3 reads CASRRAGVGYNEQFF. DNA for the CDR3: TGTGCCAGCCGGCGAGCGGGAGTGGGCTACAATGAGCAGTTCTTC.

This clonotype was found many times. The chain has TRBV11-2 and TRBJ2-2; 7 positions agree with TRBD2. V lost 1 base to trimming and J lost 1 base; unmatched junction nucleotides: 0. Germline V gene data show CDR1 as SGHAT and CDR2 as FQNNGV. This CDR3 has 15 residues. DNA for the CDR3: TGTGCCAGCAGCTTAGTAGCGGGGAACACCGGGGAGCTGTTTTTT. Its translation: CASSLVAGNTGELFF.

In this sample, this clonotype turned up many times. The rearrangement joins TRBV4-2 to TRBJ2-5; TRBD1 or TRBD2 may be the D gene (5 bases each). Trimming stripped 4 bases from V and 5 bases from J, with 20 bases between. In germline, CDR1 is LGHNA, CDR2 YNFKEQ. The CDR3 has 16 residues. CDR3 loop: CASSPTWGEGLETQYF. As DNA, the CDR3 is TGTGCCAGCAGCCCCACGTGGGGTGAGGGGTTGGAGACCCAGTACTTC.

This chain uses TRBV27 with TRBJ1-2; D ambiguous. The germline CDR1 and CDR2 sequences are MNHEY and SMNVEV (reference sequence). The CDR3 extends over 12 amino acids. The ends were cut back, 6 bases at V and 7 bases at J, with 12 bases in the middle. This CDR3 is CASRGGVSGYTF. CDR3 sequence (DNA): TGTGCCAGCAGGGGTGGGGTATCTGGCTACACCTTC.

This clonotype was recorded at least ten times. This chain joins TRBV30 and TRBJ2-1, with D hard to call. Trimming pared 0 bases from V and 9 bases from J, leaving 9 bases between. Germline CDR1 is GTSNPN and CDR2 is SVGIG (reference sequence). The CDR3 totals 12 residues. CDR3 sequence: CAWSVGRIEQFF. CDR3 DNA: TGTGCCTGGAGTGTAGGTAGGATTGAGCAGTTCTTC.

A few counts support this clonotype. The rearrangement uses TRBV4-1 and TRBJ1-3, with D possibly being TRBD1 (5 bases). This CDR3 has 15 residues. Deletions cut 0 bases from V and 0 bases from J, with 6 bases between. Per germline, CDR1 MGHRA and CDR2 YSYEKL. The DNA of the CDR3 is TGCGCCAGCAGCCAAGACAGGGTCTCTGGAAACACCATATATTTT. It specifies CASSQDRVSGNTIYF.

This clonotype was seen at least ten times. V gene TRBV18 combines with J gene TRBJ1-4; D is unresolved. V lost 1 base to trimming and J lost 0 bases, with 6 bases between them. Germline V CDR1 and CDR2: KGHSH, LQKENI. This CDR3 comprises 15 residues. CDR3 in DNA: TGTGCCAGCTCACCACGGGGTGCAACTAATGAAAAACTGTTTTTT. Amino acid sequence: CASSPRGATNEKLFF.

This clonotype was detected ten times or more. V is TRBV12-3 or TRBV12-4 and J is TRBJ1-2; 7 bases fit TRBD1. V was clipped by 9 bases and J by 10 bases; unmatched bases: 17. The CDR3 spans 14 residues. CDR3 sequence: CASGDSALSVFYTF. The DNA for the CDR3 is TGTGCCAGTGGGGACAGCGCGCTTTCTGTGTTCTACACCTTC.

In its sample, this clonotype was seen a few times. J is TRBJ2-3 and V is TRBV6-6; a possible D gene is TRBD1 (5 bases). Germline loops: CDR1 MNHNY, CDR2 SVGAGI (reference sequence). Trimming left V 6 bases short and J 0 bases short, with 13 bases between. The CDR3 has 15 residues. CDR3 sequence (DNA): TGTGCCAGCAGCACGTGGGGCCCTAGCACAGATACGCAGTATTTT. Amino acids: CASSTWGPSTDTQYF.

This clonotype has a count of ten or more. The J gene is TRBJ2-5, the V gene TRBV12-3 or TRBV12-4, with 9 bases fitting TRBD2. This CDR3 comprises 15 residues. V was clipped by 3 bases and J by 1 base; unmatched bases: 3. The CDR3 region has the DNA TGTGCCAGCAGTTTTTTTAGCGGGAGCCAAGAGACCCAGTACTTC. Translation: CASSFFSGSQETQYF.

Within the sample, this clonotype is medium-sized. The J gene is TRBJ2-7, the V gene TRBV5-6; D not certain. Germline lookup yields CDR1 SGHDT and CDR2 YYEEEE. The CDR3 is 11 residues long. Trimming took 0 bases from V and 6 from J, leaving 4 bases between them. DNA of the CDR3: TGTGCCAGCAGCTTGGGGGGCGAGCAGTACTTC. Translating gives CASSLGGEQYF.

In this sample, this clonotype turned up many times. The chain recombines TRBV12-3 or TRBV12-4 with TRBJ2-7; TRBD1 might be the D (5 bases). V lost 6 bases to trimming and J lost 7 bases, with 10 bases between them. This CDR3 comprises 11 residues. CDR3 sequence (DNA): TGTGCCAGCAGCCCAGGGCGGGAGCAGTACTTC. Amino acids: CASSPGREQYF.

This clonotype was counted many times. This rearrangement joins TRBV4-2 to TRBJ2-7, with 9 bases aligning to TRBD1. Germline CDR1 LGHNA, CDR2 YNFKEQ. This CDR3 spans 16 amino acids. Losses at the gene ends were 2 bases for V and 3 bases for J; bases not matched to a gene: 8. The CDR3 region is CASSQMGGQGSYEQYF. The CDR3 nucleotides read TGTGCCAGCAGCCAAATGGGGGGACAGGGAAGCTACGAGCAGTACTTC.

This clonotype has a count of ten or more. The CDR3 sequence: CASSQDQRGTDTQYF. CDR3 bases: TGTGCCAGCAGCCAAGACCAGCGAGGGACAGATACGCAGTATTTT. The J gene is TRBJ2-3, the V gene TRBV3-1; possibly TRBD2 for D (5 bases). The CDR3 runs 15 residues. Trimming removed 0 bases from V and 3 bases from J, with 10 bases in between. Germline V gene data show CDR1 as LGHDT and CDR2 as YNNKEL (reference sequence).

This clonotype showed up many times. The gene calls are TRBV6-5 and TRBJ2-4; D unclear. From germline, CDR1 is MNHEY and CDR2 SVGAGI. CDR3 length equals 15 residues. V gave up 6 bases and J gave up 1 base, with 13 bases separating them. Here the CDR3 DNA reads TGTGCCAGCAGCCCTAGTAGTGGGGCCAAAAACATTCAGTACTTC. This codes for CASSPSSGAKNIQYF.

There are many counts of this clonotype. The gene calls are TRBV7-6 and TRBJ2-1, with D perhaps matching TRBD1 or TRBD2 (6 bases each). Germline-derived CDR1 and CDR2 are SGHVS and FNYEAQ. V gave up 3 bases and J gave up 6 bases, with 12 bases separating them. The length of the CDR3 is 14 residues. CDR3 nucleotide sequence: TGTGCCAGCAGCTTGGTAGGAGGGGGCAATGAGCAGTTCTTC. Its protein is CASSLVGGGNEQFF.

This clonotype occurred many times. The CDR3 region is CASGPPSGGYTF. For the CDR3, the DNA is TGTGCTAGTGGTCCACCTTCGGGGGGCTACACCTTC. The V call is TRBV12-5, the J call TRBJ1-2, with D hard to call. Germline values: CDR1 LGHNT, CDR2 FRNRAP. This CDR3 comprises 12 residues. V lost 5 bases and J 8 bases, leaving 12 bases between the germline ends.

Comment on this clonotype: This may be a read error: a much more frequent sequence differs by one nucleotide. This chain uses TRBV7-2 with TRBJ2-2, with a tentative D call TRBD2 (5 bases). The CDR3 is 13 residues long. Germline values: CDR1 SGHTA, CDR2 FQGNSA. The V end lost 7 bases, the J end lost 5 bases, and 11 bases lay between the germline ends. The CDR3 protein is CASTLGNTGELFF. CDR3 DNA: TGTGCCAGCACCCTCGGGAATACCGGGGAGCTGTTTTTT.

At least ten counts were recorded for this clonotype. The chain joins TRBV20-1 to TRBJ2-2, with D perhaps assigned TRBD1 or TRBD2 (5 bases each). Trimming removed 6 bases from V and 6 bases from J, with 17 bases in between. Germline V gene lookup returns CDR1 DFQATT and CDR2 SNEGSKA (reference sequence). This CDR3 is built from 14 residues. CDR3 bases: TGCAGTGCCGGAACCGGGACCCGGTCCGGGGAGCTGTTTTTT. Protein sequence: CSAGTGTRSGELFF.